This entry features one T cell receptor (beta chain) sequence. Its antigen is not identified. Trimming took 7 bases from V and 2 from J, leaving 15 bases between them. Germline CDR1 reads LNHDA; CDR2 reads SQIVND (reference sequence). The CDR3 sequence is 16 residues long. Use of 60 Vbeta and 13 Jbeta primers characterized the PCR. Sequenced by immunoSEQ multiplex PCR; TCRdb stores in-frame clones only, minus some. The sample spans 70,000 to 75,000 clones; the ten largest clones claim roughly 3.8%. These data come from a study of cytomegalovirus exposure and HLA in healthy donors. Findings of the study overall: Within the data, a cluster of highly shared sequence variants was likely a sequencing artifact.

The sequence was obtained from a female donor in good health and CMV-seropositive. V and J are TRBV19 and TRBJ2-6, with a weak D call TRBD2 (7 bases). The source material was PBMCs. CDR3 DNA: TGTGCCAGTAAATTCGGGGGGCTTGCTGGGGCCAACGTCCTGACTTTC. The encoded protein is CASKFGGLAGANVLTF.